These 15 T cell receptor beta chains were sequenced from one sample in a study of T cells in Graves' hyperthyroidism and ophthalmopathy. Amplified TCR beta CDR3 regions came from RNA transcripts. First-round RT-PCR targeting the TCR CDR3 was performed with the HTBI primer set. TCRdb itself ran the multiplex PCR reads through MiXCR, one entry per CDR3 protein. The sample yields 540,000 or so distinct CDR3 sequences, around 42% seen once. The sample consisted of peripheral blood or thyroid tissue (not recorded which). The origin of the receptors is an adult woman with Graves' disease, either hyperthyroidism or ophthalmopathy (not recorded which).

This clonotype has at least ten counts. The chain joins TRBV10-3 to TRBJ2-7; D may be TRBD1 or TRBD2 (5 bases each). CDR1 is ENHRY and CDR2 is SYGVKD in the germline V gene. The V and J ends lost 10 bases and 4 bases respectively, with 17 bases between them. The CDR3 is 13 residues long. The CDR3, as DNA: TGTGCCACTCGGGACCATCAGGGATACGAGCAGTACTTC. It is translated as CATRDHQGYEQYF.

This clonotype has just a few counts. The chain recombines TRBV5-1 with TRBJ2-6; D is possibly TRBD1 or TRBD2 (5 bases each). The CDR3 is made up of 16 amino acids. V was cut by 6 bases and J by 0 bases, with 13 bases left in between. CDR1 is SGHRS, CDR2 YFSETQ, per germline. The CDR3 loop reads CASTLWGYSGANVLTF. CDR3 in DNA: TGCGCCAGCACCCTGTGGGGGTACTCTGGGGCCAACGTCCTGACTTTC.

This clonotype was seen a handful of times. J is TRBJ2-7 and V is TRBV29-1; 13 positions agree with TRBD2. Trimming took 4 bases from V and 5 from J; bases not matched to a gene: 5. The CDR3 runs to 14 residues. CDR1 SQVTM and CDR2 ANQGSEA come from the germline V gene. CDR3 bases: TGCAGCGTTGCAGCCGGGACTAGCGGGAACGAGCAGTACTTC. It is translated as CSVAAGTSGNEQYF.

V usage is TRBV12-3 or TRBV12-4 and J usage is TRBJ2-5; tentatively, D is TRBD2 (5 bases). V lost 5 bases and J 2 bases, leaving 12 bases between the germline ends. The CDR3 contains 14 residues. The CDR3 nucleotides read TGTGCCAGCAGTGAAGGAGGCCTTCAAGAGACCCAGTACTTC. Residues: CASSEGGLQETQYF.

The rearrangement joins TRBV25-1 to TRBJ2-7; D is uncertain. Germline lookup yields CDR1 MGHDK and CDR2 SYGVNS. The CDR3 length is 15 residues. Between the trimmed V and J ends, which lost 6 bases and 0 bases, there was a span of 15 bases. The CDR3: CASSLNTPSSYEQYF. CDR3 in DNA: TGTGCCAGCAGCTTGAACACCCCGAGCTCCTACGAGCAGTACTTC.

This clonotype was detected ten times or more. The rearrangement links TRBV28 to TRBJ1-2, with a tentative D call TRBD1 (5 bases). This CDR3 has 13 amino acids. The germline V gene encodes CDR1 MDHEN and CDR2 SYDVKM. The V and J ends lost 7 bases and 4 bases respectively, with 13 bases between them. The CDR3 DNA sequence: TGTGCCAGCATGGGGGAGCCCACCTATGGCTACACCTTC. This codes for CASMGEPTYGYTF.

This sequence joins TRBV11-2 and TRBJ1-2; TRBD1 might be the D (6 bases). The V end was cut by 5 bases, the J end by 8 bases, with 18 bases between. This CDR3 has 14 residues. Germline V gene sequence: CDR1 SGHAT, CDR2 FQNNGV. Written as DNA, the CDR3 is TGTGCCAGCAGCCCCGCAGGGGCGCCCCTCGGCTACACCTTC. It codes for CASSPAGAPLGYTF.

This clonotype was observed at least ten times. The chain carries TRBV10-3 and TRBJ1-5, with TRBD1 as a possible D gene (6 bases). The CDR3 runs 14 residues. Germline V gives CDR1 ENHRY, CDR2 SYGVKD. Trimming removed 10 bases at V and 0 bases at J, with 13 bases between. The chain's CDR3 is CATSDRDSNQPQHF. The CDR3, as DNA: TGTGCCACCTCGGACAGAGATAGCAATCAGCCCCAGCATTTT.

The CDR3 protein is CATDRDRETQYF. CDR3 in DNA: TGTGCCACTGACAGGGATAGGGAGACCCAGTACTTC. The chain is built from TRBV2 and TRBJ2-5, with 7 bases that match TRBD1. V lost 10 bases to trimming and J lost 5 bases; unmatched junction nucleotides: 7. CDR3 size: 12 residues. The germline V gene encodes CDR1 SNHLY and CDR2 FYNNEI.

This clonotype came up once. The chain is built from TRBV2 and TRBJ1-4; no clear D gene. The ends were cut back, 0 bases at V and 5 bases at J, with 7 bases in the middle. CDR3 length equals 14 residues. Germline CDR1 and CDR2: SNHLY and FYNNEI. The CDR3 nucleotides are TGTGCCAGCAGTGAAGCCCGTTACAATGAAAAACTGTTTTTT. Amino acids: CASSEARYNEKLFF.

The CDR3 bases are TGTGCCAGCAGTTTAGACAGGGGAATATATAGCAATCAGCCCCAGCATTTT. Translated: CASSLDRGIYSNQPQHF. J is TRBJ1-5 and V is TRBV12-3 or TRBV12-4; 7 bases fit TRBD1. This CDR3 is built from 17 residues. V was clipped by 1 base and J by 0 bases; unmatched bases: 6.

This clonotype was detected many times. V is TRBV12-3 or TRBV12-4 and J is TRBJ1-4, with TRBD1 identical over 9 bases. The ends lost 3 bases at V and 16 bases at J; junction bases unmatched: 9. This CDR3 has 13 residues. Here the CDR3 DNA reads TGTGCCAGCAGTTTGACAGGGGGATCCATTAGGTTTTTT. Translated: CASSLTGGSIRFF.

For the CDR3, the DNA is TGTGCCAGCAGTGAAGCCTGGGGCACGGAATATGGCTACACCTTC. Protein: CASSEAWGTEYGYTF. The chain is built from TRBV2 and TRBJ1-2; weak D call: TRBD1 (5 bases). The CDR3 runs to 15 residues. The germline V gene has CDR1 SNHLY and CDR2 FYNNEI. Trimming pared 0 bases from V and 5 bases from J, leaving 13 bases between.

As for this clonotype: One end of the junction varies from germline; a read error may be responsible. CDR3 sequence reads: CASSLSAGMNTGELFF. The CDR3 nucleotides read TGTGCCAGCTCACTATCAGCGGGAATGAACACCGGGGAGCTGTTTTTT. The chain employs TRBV5-1 and TRBJ2-2; 7 bases align to TRBD2. This CDR3 is built from 16 residues. The germline gives CDR1 SGHRS, CDR2 YFSETQ.

The chain recombines TRBV29-1 with TRBJ2-1, with D possibly being TRBD1 (6 bases). The length of the CDR3 is 12 residues. In germline, CDR1 is SQVTM, CDR2 ANQGSEA. Trimming pared 6 bases from V and 5 bases from J, leaving 11 bases between. The CDR3 DNA reads as TGCAGCGTCGGACAGTTGAACAATGAGCAGTTCTTC. This codes for CSVGQLNNEQFF.